These 8 T cell receptor beta chains came from one sample sequenced in a study of blood T cell repertoires in COVID-19. Data came from immunoSEQ multiplex PCR; TCRdb stores just in-frame clones and leaves some out. The sample contains under 250,000 clones, 88% of which appear only once. Sequenced sample: peripheral blood. The receptor set was obtained from a woman aged 55-69 years with acute or convalescent COVID-19.

The chain couples TRBV18 to TRBJ2-1; 7 bases map to TRBD2. The CDR3 runs 17 residues. Germline CDR1 and CDR2: KGHSH and LQKENI. Trimming took 0 bases from V and 2 from J; bases not matched to a gene: 7. CDR3 bases: TGTGCCAGCTCACCACCGGCTAGCGGTTTCGCCTACAATGAGCAGTTCTTC. Translation: CASSPPASGFAYNEQFF.

The chain carries TRBV27 and TRBJ1-5, with TRBD1 identical over 7 bases. Germline-derived CDR1 and CDR2 are MNHEY and SMNVEV (reference sequence). The CDR3 covers 15 residues. J gave up 4 bases and V 3 bases, and 6 bases lay outside the gene matches. DNA of the CDR3: TGTGCCAGCAGTTTTTCAAAACAGGGGAATCAGCCCCAGCATTTT. Its protein product is CASSFSKQGNQPQHF.

This sequence joins TRBV5-6 and TRBJ1-4; a possible D gene is TRBD1 (5 bases). Deletions cut 4 bases from V and 9 bases from J, with 16 bases between. The CDR3 loop spans 14 amino acids. CDR1 and CDR2 from the germline V gene are SGHDT and YYEEEE. The chain's CDR3 is CASSPWEGRQKLFF. CDR3 nucleotides: TGTGCCAGCAGCCCTTGGGAGGGGCGTCAAAAACTGTTTTTT.

This clone was observed a single time. CDR3 in amino acids: CASSPRDRGSTEAFF. The CDR3 DNA is TGTGCCAGCAGCCCCCGGGACAGGGGGTCGACTGAAGCTTTCTTT. The chain joins TRBV3-1 (or the pseudogene TRBV3-2) to TRBJ1-1; 11 bases align to TRBD1. J lost 5 bases, V lost 4 bases, and 6 bases had no gene match. This CDR3 contains 15 residues. The V gene's germline CDR1 is LGHDT and CDR2 YNNKEL (reference sequence).

The chain couples TRBV28 to TRBJ2-1; no definite D call. CDR1 MDHEN and CDR2 SYDVKM come from the germline V gene. CDR3 length: 11 amino acids. The V gene lost 5 bases and the J gene lost 7 bases, with 6 bases spanning the gap. In nucleotides, the CDR3 is TGTGCCAGCAGTCGGCGGAATGAGCAGTTCTTC. Its translation is CASSRRNEQFF.

The gene calls are TRBV5-1 and TRBJ2-2; 7 nucleotides match TRBD2. The CDR3 contains 17 residues. In germline, CDR1 is SGHRS, CDR2 YFSETQ. Trimming took 0 bases from V and 5 from J; bases not matched to a gene: 10. CDR3 nucleotide sequence: TGCGCCAGCAGCTTGGTTCCAGCGGGGACGGGGACCGGGGAGCTGTTTTTT. This encodes CASSLVPAGTGTGELFF.

The chain links TRBV4-1 to TRBJ2-5; 9 nucleotides agree with TRBD2. J lost 6 bases, V lost 0 bases, and 11 bases had no gene match. This CDR3 is built from 17 residues. CDR1 is MGHRA and CDR2 is YSYEKL in the germline V gene. The CDR3, as DNA: TGCGCCAGCAGCCAAGACGGCGGCGGGGGGGCCGGACAGACCCAGTACTTC. It encodes CASSQDGGGGAGQTQYF.

This chain joins TRBV5-1 and TRBJ2-2; TRBD2 is a possible D gene (5 bases). In germline, CDR1 is SGHRS, CDR2 YFSETQ. The CDR3 length is 15 residues. The germline V and J ends were trimmed by 0 bases and 4 bases, with 10 bases remaining between them. CDR3 in amino acids: CASSLEPGFTGELFF. Here the CDR3 DNA reads TGCGCCAGCAGCTTGGAGCCGGGGTTCACCGGGGAGCTGTTTTTT.